This is a list of T cell receptor beta chains from one sample in a study of blood T cell repertoires in COVID-19. Generated by immunoSEQ multiplex PCR, the TCRdb table keeps only in-frame clones and is missing some. The sample yields more than 150,000 clones, roughly 86% seen once. Input material: peripheral blood. Receptor source: a man aged 18-30 years with acute or convalescent COVID-19. The CDR3 runs from the conserved cysteine through the conserved F or W. D genes are given only for firm matches. Part of the rows lack a size; the others show once, few, many or a class for expanded clones.

v_gene	j_gene	abundance	d_gene	CDR3aa	CDR3nt
TRBV6-5	TRBJ1-2	NA	TRBD1	CASSWGDRGYGYTF	TGTGCCAGCAGTTGGGGGGACAGGGGCTATGGCTACACCTTC
TRBV7-9	TRBJ2-3	NA	NA	CASSQIVGLAHDTQYF	TGTGCCAGCAGTCAAATCGTGGGGCTAGCGCACGATACGCAGTATTTT
TRBV9	TRBJ2-3	NA	NA	CASSVETRTDTQYF	TGTGCCAGCAGCGTGGAGACCCGCACAGATACGCAGTATTTT
TRBV7-9	TRBJ1-4	NA	TRBD1	CASSPGQINEKLFF	TGTGCCAGCAGCCCGGGACAGATTAATGAAAAACTGTTTTTT
TRBV29-1	TRBJ1-2	NA	TRBD1	CSVEETGYGYTF	TGCAGCGTTGAAGAGACAGGGTATGGCTACACCTTC
TRBV19	TRBJ1-2	NA	TRBD1	CASSIRQGQGYTF	TGTGCCAGTAGTATAAGACAGGGGCAAGGCTACACCTTC
TRBV18	TRBJ1-2	NA	NA	CASSLAQGGIYGYTF	TGTGCCAGCTCACTCGCGCAGGGTGGGATATATGGCTACACCTTC
TRBV30	TRBJ1-5	NA	TRBD1	CAWRKPGQADNQPQHF	TGTGCCTGGAGGAAACCGGGACAGGCGGACAATCAGCCCCAGCATTTT
TRBV4-1	TRBJ1-1	NA	NA	CASSQALGQLNTEAFF	TGCGCCAGCAGCCAGGCTCTCGGACAACTGAACACTGAAGCTTTCTTT
TRBV7-9	TRBJ1-4	NA	TRBD1	CASSRQQGREKLFF	TGTGCCAGCAGCCGCCAACAGGGGAGGGAAAAACTGTTTTTT
TRBV5-4	TRBJ1-2	NA	NA	CASTRLNYGYTF	TGTGCCAGCACCCGACTTAACTATGGCTACACCTTC
TRBV7-8	TRBJ2-3	NA	NA	CASSLRGIADTDTQYF	TGTGCCAGCAGCTTACGGGGGATTGCAGACACAGATACGCAGTATTTT
TRBV27	TRBJ1-2	NA	NA	CASSLEYGYGYTF	TGTGCCAGCAGTCTAGAGTATGGCTATGGCTACACCTTC
TRBV24-1	TRBJ2-3	NA	TRBD2	CATSDPGTSGGRLTDTQYF	TGTGCCACCAGTGACCCGGGGACTAGCGGGGGGAGGCTCACAGATACGCAGTATTTT
TRBV30	TRBJ1-2	NA	NA	CAWSVHGGYGYTF	TGTGCCTGGAGTGTACACGGGGGCTATGGCTACACCTTC
TRBV4-2	TRBJ1-3	few	NA	CASSPGYTIYF	TGTGCCAGCAGCCCGGGGTACACCATATATTTT
TRBV19	TRBJ1-2	NA	NA	CASSIPAGNYGYTF	TGTGCCAGTAGTATCCCGGCAGGTAACTATGGCTACACCTTC
TRBV9	TRBJ2-5	NA	TRBD2	CASSVGLAGVETQYF	TGTGCCAGCAGCGTAGGGCTAGCGGGGGTGGAGACCCAGTACTTC
TRBV30	TRBJ1-3	few	NA	CAWDISGNTIYF	TGTGCTTGGGACATCTCTGGAAACACCATATATTTT
TRBV18	TRBJ2-1	NA	NA	CASSPPAAGPYNEQFF	TGTGCCAGCTCACCACCTGCGGCAGGGCCCTACAATGAGCAGTTCTTC
TRBV19	TRBJ1-4	NA	TRBD1	CASTTGAGTGGFATNEKLFF	TGTGCCAGTACCACCGGGGCTGGGACAGGGGGGTTCGCAACTAATGAAAAACTGTTTTTT
TRBV14	TRBJ1-3	NA	NA	CASSYGGGDGNTIYF	TGTGCCAGCAGCTACGGAGGGGGGGATGGAAACACCATATATTTT